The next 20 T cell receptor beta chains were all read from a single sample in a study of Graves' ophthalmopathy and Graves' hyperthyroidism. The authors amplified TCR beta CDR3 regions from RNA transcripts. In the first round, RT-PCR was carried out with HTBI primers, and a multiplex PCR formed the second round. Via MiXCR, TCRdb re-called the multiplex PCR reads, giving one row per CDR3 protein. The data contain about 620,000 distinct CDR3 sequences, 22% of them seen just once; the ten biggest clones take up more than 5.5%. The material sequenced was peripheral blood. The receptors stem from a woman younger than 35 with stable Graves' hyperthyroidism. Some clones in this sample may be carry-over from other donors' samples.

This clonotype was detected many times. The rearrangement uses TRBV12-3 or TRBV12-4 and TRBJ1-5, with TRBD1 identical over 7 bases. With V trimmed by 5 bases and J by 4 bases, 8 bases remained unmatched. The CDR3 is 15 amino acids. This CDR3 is CASSPTGVGNQPQHF. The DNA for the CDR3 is TGTGCCAGCAGTCCAACAGGGGTCGGGAATCAGCCCCAGCATTTT.

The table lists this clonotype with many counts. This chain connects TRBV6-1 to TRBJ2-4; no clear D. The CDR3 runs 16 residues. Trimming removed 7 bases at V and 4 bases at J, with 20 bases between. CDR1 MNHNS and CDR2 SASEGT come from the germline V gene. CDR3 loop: CASNPSLAGKKNIQYF. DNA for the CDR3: TGTGCCAGCAATCCTTCCCTCGCTGGGAAGAAAAACATTCAGTACTTC.

The CDR3 coding sequence is TGTGCCAGCAGCGTCGGGACAGGGATTCAGCCCCAGCATTTT. Encoded protein: CASSVGTGIQPQHF. The chain carries TRBV2 and TRBJ1-5, with 9 positions matching TRBD1. Germline loops: CDR1 SNHLY, CDR2 FYNNEI. The trim removed 6 bases at V and 6 bases at J, leaving 6 bases unmatched. The CDR3 has 14 residues.

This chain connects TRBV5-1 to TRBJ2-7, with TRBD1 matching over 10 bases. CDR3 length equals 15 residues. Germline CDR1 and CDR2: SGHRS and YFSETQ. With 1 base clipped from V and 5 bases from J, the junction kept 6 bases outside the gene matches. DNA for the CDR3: TGCGCCAGCAGCTTGACGGGACAGGGGTGGGACGAGCAGTACTTC. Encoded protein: CASSLTGQGWDEQYF. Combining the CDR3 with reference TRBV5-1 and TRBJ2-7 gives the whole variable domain KAGVTQTPRYLIKTRGQQVTLSCSPISGHRSVSWYQQTPGQGLQFLFEYFSETQRNKGNFPGRFSGRQFSNSRSEMNVSTLELGDSALYLCASSLTGQGWDEQYFGPGTRLTVT.

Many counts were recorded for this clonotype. The CDR3 sequence: CASSTGQGWNTEAFF. The CDR3 region has the DNA TGTGCCAGCAGCACGGGACAGGGCTGGAACACTGAAGCTTTCTTT. This rearrangement joins TRBV7-2 to TRBJ1-1, with 9 bases matching TRBD1. The CDR3 is made up of 15 amino acids. With 5 bases clipped from V and 1 base from J, the junction kept 5 bases outside the gene matches. Germline V CDR1 and CDR2: SGHTA, FQGNSA.

The CDR3 reads CASGASRETQYF. CDR3 DNA sequence: TGTGCCAGCGGGGCATCGCGAGAGACCCAGTACTTC. The gene calls are TRBV11-2 and TRBJ2-5; TRBD1 might be the D (5 bases). Germline CDR1 SGHAT, CDR2 FQNNGV. Between the trimmed V and J ends, which lost 8 bases and 4 bases, there was a span of 11 bases. The CDR3 contains 12 residues. Based on the CDR3 plus reference TRBV11-2 and TRBJ2-5, the full variable domain is EAGVAQSPRYKIIEKRQSVAFWCNPISGHATLYWYQQILGQGPKLLIQFQNNGVVDDSQLPKDRFSAERLKGVDSTLKIQPAKLEDSAVYLCASGASRETQYFGPGTRLLVL.

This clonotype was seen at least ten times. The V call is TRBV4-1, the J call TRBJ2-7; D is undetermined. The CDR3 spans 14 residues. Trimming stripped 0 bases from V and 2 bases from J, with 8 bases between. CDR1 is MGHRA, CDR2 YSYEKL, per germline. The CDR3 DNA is TGCGCCAGCAGCCAAGATAAATCGACCTACGAGCAGTACTTC. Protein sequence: CASSQDKSTYEQYF.

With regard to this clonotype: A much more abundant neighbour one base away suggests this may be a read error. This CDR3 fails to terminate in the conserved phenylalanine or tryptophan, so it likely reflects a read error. The CDR3 coding sequence is TGCAGTGCTAGAGAGAGGATGAGCACTGAAGCTTTCTAT. Residues: CSARERMSTEAFY. This chain connects TRBV20-1 to TRBJ1-1; D is uncertain. The germline gives CDR1 DFQATT, CDR2 SNEGSKA (reference sequence). There are 13 residues in the CDR3. Trimming took 0 bases from V and 4 from J, leaving 9 bases between them.

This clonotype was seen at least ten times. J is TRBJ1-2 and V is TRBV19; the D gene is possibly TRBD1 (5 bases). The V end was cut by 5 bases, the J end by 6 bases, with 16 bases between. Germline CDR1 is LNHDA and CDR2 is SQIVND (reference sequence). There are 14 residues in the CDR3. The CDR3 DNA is TGTGCCAGTAGTTTCCGACAGCAGCCAAATGGCTACACCTTC. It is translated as CASSFRQQPNGYTF. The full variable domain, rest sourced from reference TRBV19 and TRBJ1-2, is DGGITQSPKYLFRKEGQNVTLSCEQNLNHDAMYWYRQDPGQGLRLIYYSQIVNDFQKGDIAEGYSVSREKKESFPLTVTSAQKNPTAFYLCASSFRQQPNGYTFGSGTRLTVV.

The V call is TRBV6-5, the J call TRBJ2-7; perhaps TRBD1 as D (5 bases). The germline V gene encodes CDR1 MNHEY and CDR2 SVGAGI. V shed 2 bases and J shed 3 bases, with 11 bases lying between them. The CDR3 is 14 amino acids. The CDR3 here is CASSYGQGNYEQYF. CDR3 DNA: TGTGCCAGCAGTTACGGGCAGGGAAACTACGAGCAGTACTTC.

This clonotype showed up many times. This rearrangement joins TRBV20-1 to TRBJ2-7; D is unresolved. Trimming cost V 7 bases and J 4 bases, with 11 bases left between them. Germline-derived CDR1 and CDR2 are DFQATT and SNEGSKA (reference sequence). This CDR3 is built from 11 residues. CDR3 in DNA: TGCAGTGTCCAGTCCAAATACGAGCAGTACTTC. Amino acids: CSVQSKYEQYF.

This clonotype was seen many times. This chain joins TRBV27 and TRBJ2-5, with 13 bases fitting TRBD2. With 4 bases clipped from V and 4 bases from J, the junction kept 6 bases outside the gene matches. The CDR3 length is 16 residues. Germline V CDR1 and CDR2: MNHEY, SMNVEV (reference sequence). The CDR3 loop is CASSSRLAGGRETQYF. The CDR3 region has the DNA TGTGCCAGCAGTTCAAGACTAGCGGGGGGCCGAGAGACCCAGTACTTC.

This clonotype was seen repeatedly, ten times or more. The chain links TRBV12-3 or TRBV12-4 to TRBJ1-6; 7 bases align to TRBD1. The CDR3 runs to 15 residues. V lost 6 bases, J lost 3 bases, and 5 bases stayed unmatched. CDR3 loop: CASRYRDSYNSPLHF. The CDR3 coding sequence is TGTGCCAGCAGATACCGGGACAGCTATAATTCACCCCTCCACTTT.

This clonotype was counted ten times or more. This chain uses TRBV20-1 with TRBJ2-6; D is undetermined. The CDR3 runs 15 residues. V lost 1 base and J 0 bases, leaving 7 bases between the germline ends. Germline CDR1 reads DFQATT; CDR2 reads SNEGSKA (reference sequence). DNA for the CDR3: TGCAGTGCTAGAGCCGGCAGCTCTGGGGCCAACGTCCTGACTTTC. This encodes CSARAGSSGANVLTF.

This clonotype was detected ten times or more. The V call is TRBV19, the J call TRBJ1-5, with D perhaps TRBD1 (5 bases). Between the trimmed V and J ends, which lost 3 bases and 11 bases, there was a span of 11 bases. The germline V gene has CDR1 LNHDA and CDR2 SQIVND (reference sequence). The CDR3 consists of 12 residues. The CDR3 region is CASSMGGLAQHF. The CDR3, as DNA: TGTGCCAGTAGTATGGGGGGTTTGGCCCAGCATTTT.

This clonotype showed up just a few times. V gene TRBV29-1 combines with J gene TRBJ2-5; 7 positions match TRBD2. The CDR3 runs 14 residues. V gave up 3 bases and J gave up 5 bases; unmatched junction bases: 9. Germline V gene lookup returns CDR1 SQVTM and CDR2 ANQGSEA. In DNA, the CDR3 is TGCAGCGTTGAGGGTTGGGAGGGCTGGGAGACCCAGTACTTC. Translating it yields CSVEGWEGWETQYF.

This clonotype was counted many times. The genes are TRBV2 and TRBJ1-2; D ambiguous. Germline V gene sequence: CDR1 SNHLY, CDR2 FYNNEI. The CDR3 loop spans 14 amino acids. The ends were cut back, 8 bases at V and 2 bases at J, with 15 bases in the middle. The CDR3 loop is CASRWEQLNYGYTF. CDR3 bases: TGTGCCAGCCGGTGGGAACAGCTAAACTATGGCTACACCTTC.

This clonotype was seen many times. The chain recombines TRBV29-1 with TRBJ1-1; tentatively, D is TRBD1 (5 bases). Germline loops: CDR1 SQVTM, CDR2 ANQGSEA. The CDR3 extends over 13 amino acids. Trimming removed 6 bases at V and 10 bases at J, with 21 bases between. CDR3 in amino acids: CSVGGVTRVGAFF. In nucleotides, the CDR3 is TGCAGCGTCGGGGGGGTTACAAGGGTAGGAGCTTTCTTT.

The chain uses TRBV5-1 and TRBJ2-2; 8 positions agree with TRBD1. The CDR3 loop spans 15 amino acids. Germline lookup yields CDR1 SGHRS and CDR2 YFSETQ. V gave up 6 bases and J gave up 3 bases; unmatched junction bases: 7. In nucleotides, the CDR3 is TGCGCCAGCAAGTTATGGACAGGGCACACCGGGGAGCTGTTTTTT. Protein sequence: CASKLWTGHTGELFF.

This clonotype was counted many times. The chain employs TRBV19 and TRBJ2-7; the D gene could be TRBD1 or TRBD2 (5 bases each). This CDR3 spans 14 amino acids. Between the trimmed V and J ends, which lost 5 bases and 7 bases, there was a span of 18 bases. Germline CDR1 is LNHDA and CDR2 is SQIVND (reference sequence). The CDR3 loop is CASSASGTPLEQYF. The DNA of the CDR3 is TGTGCCAGTAGTGCCTCCGGGACCCCGTTGGAGCAGTACTTC.